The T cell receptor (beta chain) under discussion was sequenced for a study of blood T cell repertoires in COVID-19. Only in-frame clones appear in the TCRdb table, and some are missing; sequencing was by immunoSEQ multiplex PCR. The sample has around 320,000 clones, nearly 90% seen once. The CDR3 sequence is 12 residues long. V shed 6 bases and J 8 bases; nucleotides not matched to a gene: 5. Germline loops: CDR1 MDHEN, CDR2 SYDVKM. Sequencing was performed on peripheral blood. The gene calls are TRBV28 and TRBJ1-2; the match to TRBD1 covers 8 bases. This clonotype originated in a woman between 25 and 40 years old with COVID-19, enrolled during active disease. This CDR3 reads CASRGSGGGYTF. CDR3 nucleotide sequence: TGTGCCAGCAGGGGATCAGGGGGCGGCTACACCTTC.